The rows below give T cell receptor beta chains drawn from one sample of a study of T cell repertoires in cytomegalovirus infection. Using its own MiXCR run on the reads, TCRdb lists one record per CDR3 protein. The data contain 300,000 or so distinct CDR3 sequences, roughly a tenth of them singletons. The sample consisted of PBMCs. These receptors originate from a human donor in good health (CMV status not recorded). Some clones in this sample may be carry-over from other donors' samples. Both conserved end residues are part of each CDR3. A D gene is named only where the DNA matches it firmly. For some rows the clone size is stated as once, few or many, or as a class when expanded; others skip it.

j_call: TRBJ2-2; clone_size: few; v_call: TRBV5-1; d_call: TRBD2; cdr3_nt: TGCGCCAGCAGCTTTACCGGGACTACCACCGGGGAGCTGTTTTTT; cdr3_aa: CASSFTGTTTGELFF
j_call: TRBJ2-3; clone_size: many; v_call: TRBV7-8; d_call: TRBD2; cdr3_nt: TGTGCCAGCAGCTTGACTAGCGGGGGGGCCGGAGATACGCAGTATTTT; cdr3_aa: CASSLTSGGAGDTQYF
j_call: TRBJ2-1; clone_size: many; v_call: TRBV6-4; d_call: -; cdr3_nt: TGTGCCAGCAGTGAATTAGGGAAGGGTAACAATGAGCAGTTCTTC; cdr3_aa: CASSELGKGNNEQFF
j_call: TRBJ1-2; clone_size: many; v_call: TRBV7-9; d_call: -; cdr3_nt: TGTGCCAGCAGCTTACCGGGAAACTATGGCTACACCTTC; cdr3_aa: CASSLPGNYGYTF
j_call: TRBJ1-1; clone_size: many; v_call: TRBV11-2; d_call: -; cdr3_nt: TGTGCCAGCAGGGAAGGTCTCGGGGGAGCCGCTTTCTTT; cdr3_aa: CASREGLGGAAFF
j_call: TRBJ1-1; clone_size: few; v_call: TRBV6-1; d_call: -; cdr3_nt: TGTGCCAGCAGTGAGGCCCCTCTGGGTACTGAAGCTTTCTTT; cdr3_aa: CASSEAPLGTEAFF
j_call: TRBJ2-7; clone_size: many; v_call: TRBV28; d_call: -; cdr3_nt: TGTGCCAGCAGGCCGATCAGCGGTAGCTACGAGCAGTACTTC; cdr3_aa: CASRPISGSYEQYF
j_call: TRBJ2-2; clone_size: many; v_call: TRBV28; d_call: -; cdr3_nt: TGTGCCAGCAGACCCGCGTGGTCCGGGGAGCTGTTTTTT; cdr3_aa: CASRPAWSGELFF
j_call: TRBJ2-1; clone_size: many; v_call: TRBV20-1; d_call: -; cdr3_nt: TGCAGTGCTAGTACTGGCAGGCTAACTAAAGGGAATGAGCAGTTCTTC; cdr3_aa: CSASTGRLTKGNEQFF
j_call: TRBJ2-1; clone_size: many; v_call: TRBV7-2; d_call: -; cdr3_nt: TGTGCCAGCAGCTGGGACCGTGCCACCTACAATGAGCAGTTCTTC; cdr3_aa: CASSWDRATYNEQFF
j_call: TRBJ1-1; clone_size: many; v_call: TRBV7-3; d_call: -; cdr3_nt: TGTGCCAGCAGCTCAACCGGGGGGCCAACTGAAGCTTTCTTT; cdr3_aa: CASSSTGGPTEAFF
j_call: TRBJ2-2; clone_size: -; v_call: TRBV6-2/TRBV6-3; d_call: TRBD2; cdr3_nt: TGTGCCAGCAGTTACTCAGGCGGGGGGACCGGGGAGCTGTTTTTT; cdr3_aa: CASSYSGGGTGELFF
j_call: TRBJ2-2; clone_size: few; v_call: TRBV4-2; d_call: -; cdr3_nt: TGTGCCAGCAGCCATTCCAGGACACTGAACACCGGGGAGCTGTTTTTT; cdr3_aa: CASSHSRTLNTGELFF
j_call: TRBJ2-3; clone_size: many; v_call: TRBV7-2; d_call: -; cdr3_nt: TGTGCCAGCAGTTTTGAGCTTGGGGCGCAGTATTTT; cdr3_aa: CASSFELGAQYF
j_call: TRBJ1-1; clone_size: many; v_call: TRBV6-6; d_call: -; cdr3_nt: TGTGCCAGCAGTTACTCGGTCTCTGAAGCTTTCTTT; cdr3_aa: CASSYSVSEAFF
j_call: TRBJ1-1; clone_size: many; v_call: TRBV7-9; d_call: TRBD1; cdr3_nt: TGTGCCAGCAGCCAGGGACAGTTGAACACTGAAGCTTTCTTT; cdr3_aa: CASSQGQLNTEAFF
j_call: TRBJ2-6; clone_size: many; v_call: TRBV7-9; d_call: -; cdr3_nt: TGTGCCAGCAGCCCCACAATCACAGCTGGGGCCAACGTCCTGACTTTC; cdr3_aa: CASSPTITAGANVLTF
j_call: TRBJ1-5; clone_size: many; v_call: TRBV7-2; d_call: -; cdr3_nt: TGTGCCAGCAGTTCCACGGGGAGCAATCAGCCCCAGCATTTT; cdr3_aa: CASSSTGSNQPQHF
j_call: TRBJ1-6; clone_size: many; v_call: TRBV20-1; d_call: -; cdr3_nt: TGCAGTGCTAGAGATAGGGTCTCACCCCTCCACTTT; cdr3_aa: CSARDRVSPLHF
j_call: TRBJ2-5; clone_size: many; v_call: TRBV24-1; d_call: TRBD1; cdr3_nt: TGTGCCACCAGTGATTTGCTCGGGACAGAAGAGACCCAGTACTTC; cdr3_aa: CATSDLLGTEETQYF
j_call: TRBJ1-3; clone_size: few; v_call: TRBV28; d_call: -; cdr3_nt: TGTGCCAGCAGTTTCGGAGACGGAGTCTCTGGAAACACCATATATTTT; cdr3_aa: CASSFGDGVSGNTIYF
j_call: TRBJ1-1; clone_size: many; v_call: TRBV7-9; d_call: -; cdr3_nt: TGTGCCAGCAGCTTAGCGACGGGGAACACTGAAGCTTTCTTT; cdr3_aa: CASSLATGNTEAFF
j_call: TRBJ1-4; clone_size: -; v_call: TRBV29-1; d_call: -; cdr3_nt: TGCAGCGCCGGAGAGGGGACTAATGAAAAACTGTTTTTT; cdr3_aa: CSAGEGTNEKLFF
j_call: TRBJ1-2; clone_size: -; v_call: TRBV20-1; d_call: -; cdr3_nt: TGCAGTGCTATAAGAGGGAATGGCTACACCTTC; cdr3_aa: CSAIRGNGYTF
j_call: TRBJ1-5; clone_size: few; v_call: TRBV6-5; d_call: -; cdr3_nt: TGTGCCAGCAAGGGTTGGGGCAATCAGCCCCAGCATTTT; cdr3_aa: CASKGWGNQPQHF
j_call: TRBJ1-5; clone_size: many; v_call: TRBV25-1; d_call: TRBD1; cdr3_nt: TGTGCCAGCAGTGATTGGACAGGGGTCCCCACGGGACAGCCCCAGCATTTT; cdr3_aa: CASSDWTGVPTGQPQHF
j_call: TRBJ1-5; clone_size: many; v_call: TRBV7-8; d_call: -; cdr3_nt: TGTGCCAGCAGCTTAGCCGAGGGGCGTCAGCCCCAGCATTTT; cdr3_aa: CASSLAEGRQPQHF
j_call: TRBJ1-1; clone_size: many; v_call: TRBV20-1; d_call: TRBD1; cdr3_nt: TGCAGTGCTACTCCCTTCGGACAGGGCAACACTGAAGCTTTCTTT; cdr3_aa: CSATPFGQGNTEAFF
j_call: TRBJ1-1; clone_size: -; v_call: TRBV23-1; d_call: TRBD1; cdr3_nt: TGCGCCAGCAGTCACGCCACGACAGGGGAAGCTTTCTTT; cdr3_aa: CASSHATTGEAFF
j_call: TRBJ2-1; clone_size: many; v_call: TRBV12-3/TRBV12-4; d_call: TRBD1; cdr3_nt: TGTGCCAGCAAGGGGGCCCACCGTGAGCAGTTCTTC; cdr3_aa: CASKGAHREQFF
j_call: TRBJ1-2; clone_size: -; v_call: TRBV14; d_call: -; cdr3_nt: TGTGCCAGCAGCCAAGATCAGACGCCTTTTCCGAATGGCTACACCTTC; cdr3_aa: CASSQDQTPFPNGYTF
j_call: TRBJ2-5; clone_size: few; v_call: TRBV5-3; d_call: TRBD1; cdr3_nt: TGTGCCAGAAGCTCAGGGGGAATATACCAAGAGACCCAGTACTTC; cdr3_aa: CARSSGGIYQETQYF
j_call: TRBJ2-5; clone_size: many; v_call: TRBV28; d_call: TRBD1; cdr3_nt: TGTGCCAGCAGTCCACCGACAGGGGTCGAGACCCAGTACTTC; cdr3_aa: CASSPPTGVETQYF
j_call: TRBJ1-2; clone_size: many; v_call: TRBV7-2; d_call: -; cdr3_nt: TGTGCCAGCAGCCTACAACCCGGACAGATCTATGGCTACACCTTC; cdr3_aa: CASSLQPGQIYGYTF
j_call: TRBJ2-3; clone_size: many; v_call: TRBV7-2; d_call: -; cdr3_nt: TGTGCCAGCAGCTTAGACCCCGGATCTGGGGGGCAGTATTTT; cdr3_aa: CASSLDPGSGGQYF
j_call: TRBJ2-1; clone_size: -; v_call: TRBV27; d_call: -; cdr3_nt: TGTGCCAGCGCAAGCAACGGGGCACGAAACAATGAGCAGTTCTTC; cdr3_aa: CASASNGARNNEQFF
j_call: TRBJ2-4; clone_size: many; v_call: TRBV20-1; d_call: -; cdr3_nt: TGCAGTCTCTTAGGGACCTACCACGCGGGGATACCCAAAAACATTCAGTACTTC; cdr3_aa: CSLLGTYHAGIPKNIQYF
j_call: TRBJ2-1; clone_size: many; v_call: TRBV29-1; d_call: -; cdr3_nt: TGCAGCGTTGAAGGGCTAGGCCACCCTGAGCAGTTCTTC; cdr3_aa: CSVEGLGHPEQFF
j_call: TRBJ1-2; clone_size: many; v_call: TRBV19; d_call: -; cdr3_nt: TGTGCCAGTAGTAATTCAGGGAAGAGCTATGGCTACACCTTC; cdr3_aa: CASSNSGKSYGYTF
j_call: TRBJ2-1; clone_size: -; v_call: TRBV29-1; d_call: -; cdr3_nt: TGCAGCGGGGGTAGAACCAATGAGCAGTTCTTC; cdr3_aa: CSGGRTNEQFF
j_call: TRBJ1-6; clone_size: few; v_call: TRBV20-1; d_call: TRBD1; cdr3_nt: TGCAGTGCAATGGACAGGTTTGCTAATTCACCCCTCCACTTT; cdr3_aa: CSAMDRFANSPLHF
j_call: TRBJ1-2; clone_size: many; v_call: TRBV7-2; d_call: -; cdr3_nt: TGTGCCAGCAGGGCAGGGATTTCCTCTTATGGCTACACCTTC; cdr3_aa: CASRAGISSYGYTF